This T cell receptor (beta chain) derives from a study of T cell changes during pregnancy in multiple sclerosis. Method: immunoSEQ multiplex PCR; TCRdb's copy keeps in-frame clones and lacks some. Among about 65,000 clones listed, roughly 92% were seen once. The V and J ends lost 6 bases and 0 bases respectively, with 15 bases between them. Germline CDR1 reads SGHNT; CDR2 reads YENEEA. The CDR3 has 15 amino acids. This material consisted of CD8+ T cells from peripheral blood mononuclear cells, taken in the third trimester of pregnancy. The clonotype comes from a female donor in good health, enrolled as a control in a pregnancy study. The V and J genes are TRBV11-3 and TRBJ2-7, with D hard to call. CDR3 bases: TGTGCCAGCAGAGCCAGACACCCGAGCTCCTACGAGCAGTACTTC. Translated, it gives CASRARHPSSYEQYF.